These 21 T cell receptor beta chains came from one sample sequenced in a study of shared clonotypes between healthy human individuals. Measured with immunoSEQ multiplex PCR; TCRdb has only the in-frame clones, and not every one. In the table there are approximately 2,000,000 clones, 92% of which are singletons. The material sequenced was naive CD4+ T cells from PBMCs. Specified subset: CD45RA+ positively selected. The source is a man aged 18 to 29 in good health. Some clones in this sample may be carry-over from other donors' samples.

The chain recombines TRBV7-5 with TRBJ2-7; the table calls TRBD2, which could not be checked here. TRBV7-5 is recorded as a pseudogene. The CDR3 sequence is 15 residues long. As DNA, the CDR3 is TGTGCCAGAAGCTCCCTGAGGGCTCGGACCGACGAGCAGTACTTC. Translation gives CARSSLRARTDEQYF.

The J gene is TRBJ2-3, the V gene TRBV4-2; 8 nucleotides line up with TRBD2. There are 15 residues in the CDR3. Trimming took 7 bases from V and 3 from J; bases not matched to a gene: 9. Germline loops: CDR1 LGHNA, CDR2 YNFKEQ. CDR3 residues: CASTPSGPYTDTQYF. The CDR3 coding sequence is TGTGCCAGCACCCCTAGCGGGCCTTATACAGATACGCAGTATTTT.

This chain uses TRBV5-1 with TRBJ2-1; no definite D call. Per the germline V gene, CDR1 is SGHRS and CDR2 is YFSETQ. Between the trimmed V and J ends, which lost 7 bases and 5 bases, there was a span of 10 bases. The CDR3 loop spans 12 amino acids. The CDR3 nucleotides are TGCGCCAGCCATATACTTGACAATGAGCAGTTCTTC. Protein: CASHILDNEQFF.

V gene TRBV20-1 combines with J gene TRBJ2-1; maybe TRBD2 (6 bases). Germline V gives CDR1 DFQATT, CDR2 SNEGSKA (reference sequence). The CDR3 totals 11 residues. Between the trimmed V and J ends, which lost 0 bases and 12 bases, there was a span of 9 bases. The CDR3 reads CSARERDGQFF. As DNA, the CDR3 is TGCAGTGCTAGAGAGCGGGACGGGCAGTTCTTC.

CDR3 sequence: CASRPIGGTEAFF. DNA of the CDR3: TGCGCCAGCCGCCCTATTGGGGGGACTGAAGCTTTCTTT. The chain couples TRBV5-1 to TRBJ1-1; TRBD1 might be the D (5 bases). CDR1 SGHRS and CDR2 YFSETQ come from the germline V gene. Trimming shortened V by 7 bases and J by 5 bases, and 15 bases separated the two germline ends. This CDR3 is built from 13 residues. The entire variable domain, with the rest obtained from reference TRBV5-1 and TRBJ1-1, is as follows: KAGVTQTPRYLIKTRGQQVTLSCSPISGHRSVSWYQQTPGQGLQFLFEYFSETQRNKGNFPGRFSGRQFSNSRSEMNVSTLELGDSALYLCASRPIGGTEAFFGQGTRLTVV.

DNA of the CDR3: TGTGCCAGCTCACCAGGTTTCGGGGCGCCCTACGAGCAGTACTTC. This gives the protein CASSPGFGAPYEQYF. The V and J genes are TRBV18 and TRBJ2-7; D possibly matches TRBD1 or TRBD2 (5 bases each). The CDR3 extends over 15 amino acids. Per germline, CDR1 KGHSH and CDR2 LQKENI. The ends were cut back, 2 bases at V and 2 bases at J, with 13 bases in the middle.

On this clone itself: Within the sample, other DNA sequences also encode this same CDR3. The DNA for the CDR3 is TGTGCCAGCAGTAGACAGGGAGGCACTGAAGCTTTCTTT. Protein product: CASSRQGGTEAFF. The chain uses TRBV6-5 and TRBJ1-1, with 7 bases aligning to TRBD1. Per the germline V gene, CDR1 is MNHEY and CDR2 is SVGAGI. The CDR3 length is 13 residues. Trimming cost V 5 bases and J 4 bases; bases outside gene matches: 4.

The chain employs TRBV6-5 and TRBJ2-5, with TRBD1 as a possible D gene (6 bases). Germline-derived CDR1 and CDR2 are MNHEY and SVGAGI. The CDR3 runs 14 residues. The V end was cut by 4 bases, the J end by 2 bases, with 11 bases between. DNA of the CDR3: TGTGCCAGCAGTTTCAGGGGTGGACAAGAGACCCAGTACTTC. It translates to CASSFRGGQETQYF.

This clone occurred a few times. The chain has TRBV18 and TRBJ1-5, with 7 nucleotides matching TRBD1. CDR1 is KGHSH and CDR2 is LQKENI in the germline V gene. Unmatched junction bases numbered 10, after V lost 4 bases and J lost 7 bases. The CDR3 runs 15 residues. The CDR3 loop reads CASSLTRQGGQPQHF. CDR3 coding DNA: TGTGCCAGCTCACTCACCCGACAGGGCGGGCAGCCCCAGCATTTT.

This chain connects TRBV30 to TRBJ2-1, with 11 bases aligning to TRBD2. The CDR3 is 14 residues long. Trimming removed 3 bases from V and 7 bases from J; junction bases left unmatched: 5. Germline CDR1 GTSNPN, CDR2 SVGIG (reference sequence). CDR3 in amino acids: CAWSWTSGLNEQFF. As DNA, the CDR3 is TGTGCCTGGAGCTGGACTAGCGGGCTAAATGAGCAGTTCTTC.

The chain employs TRBV6-1 and TRBJ2-1; 7 bases are a match to TRBD2. V dropped 3 bases and J dropped 4; count of bases not matched to a gene: 3. Germline CDR1 reads MNHNS; CDR2 reads SASEGT. The CDR3 runs 14 residues. CDR3 sequence reads: CASSDWGGYNEQFF. The CDR3 DNA is TGTGCCAGCAGTGATTGGGGGGGGTACAATGAGCAGTTCTTC.

The rearrangement links TRBV28 to TRBJ2-5, with no clear D. This CDR3 spans 12 amino acids. Trimming stripped 6 bases from V and 7 bases from J, with 12 bases between. From germline, CDR1 is MDHEN and CDR2 SYDVKM. Here the CDR3 reads CASREGPGTQYF. The CDR3, as DNA: TGTGCCAGCAGAGAAGGGCCGGGGACCCAGTACTTC.

For this clone: At the DNA level, this CDR3 is encoded by other sequences in the same sample as well. This rearrangement joins TRBV28 to TRBJ2-1, with D possibly matching TRBD2 (6 bases). The V end lost 3 bases, the J end lost 10 bases, and 7 bases lay between the germline ends. CDR3 length: 11 amino acids. Germline values: CDR1 MDHEN, CDR2 SYDVKM. CDR3 loop: CASSLAGEQFF. CDR3 DNA sequence: TGTGCCAGCAGTTTGGCGGGGGAGCAGTTCTTC.

This chain links TRBV19 with TRBJ2-1; D is possibly TRBD1 (6 bases). CDR1 and CDR2 (germline): LNHDA, SQIVND (reference sequence). The CDR3 consists of 15 residues. V was pared by 4 bases and J by 1 base, with 11 bases between. DNA for the CDR3: TGTGCCAGTAGTAGGACAGAATTTTCCTACAATGAGCAGTTCTTC. As protein: CASSRTEFSYNEQFF. The full variable domain, with the rest looked up from reference TRBV19 and TRBJ2-1, is DGGITQSPKYLFRKEGQNVTLSCEQNLNHDAMYWYRQDPGQGLRLIYYSQIVNDFQKGDIAEGYSVSREKKESFPLTVTSAQKNPTAFYLCASSRTEFSYNEQFFGPGTRLTVL.

V usage is TRBV19 and J usage is TRBJ1-5; 7 bases are a match to TRBD1. This CDR3 has 17 amino acids. J gave up 4 bases and V 0 bases, and 9 bases lay outside the gene matches. The germline V gene has CDR1 LNHDA and CDR2 SQIVND (reference sequence). The chain's CDR3 is CASSIDLFRGGNQPQHF. CDR3 bases: TGTGCCAGTAGTATAGATTTATTCAGGGGGGGTAATCAGCCCCAGCATTTT.

CDR3 region: CASSEVRLAGGRGTDTQYF. CDR3 coding DNA: TGTGCCAGCAGTGAAGTGAGACTAGCGGGAGGCCGAGGTACAGATACGCAGTATTTT. The rearrangement uses TRBV6-1 and TRBJ2-3, with 13 positions matching TRBD2. The V gene's germline CDR1 is MNHNS and CDR2 SASEGT. The CDR3 covers 19 residues. V dropped 1 base and J dropped 3; count of bases not matched to a gene: 10.

This chain joins TRBV5-5 and TRBJ1-3; 8 positions match TRBD1. The length of the CDR3 is 16 residues. Losses at the gene ends were 1 base for V and 0 bases for J; bases not matched to a gene: 3. The V gene's germline CDR1 is SGHKS and CDR2 YYEKEE (reference sequence). The CDR3 DNA sequence: TGTGCCAGCAGCTTGTTCCAGGGGGCCTCTGGAAACACCATATATTTT. Protein: CASSLFQGASGNTIYF.

This chain links TRBV20-1 with TRBJ2-5; D might be TRBD1 or TRBD2, each matching 5 bases. The CDR3 spans 11 residues. The V gene lost 7 bases and the J gene lost 5 bases, with 11 bases spanning the gap. In germline, CDR1 is DFQATT, CDR2 SNEGSKA (reference sequence). Written as DNA, the CDR3 is TGCAGTGACAGGCGCGGGGAGACCCAGTACTTC. Protein: CSDRRGETQYF.

V gene TRBV27 combines with J gene TRBJ2-7; a weak D match, TRBD2 (5 bases). The V gene's germline CDR1 is MNHEY and CDR2 SMNVEV (reference sequence). The CDR3 runs 14 residues. V was trimmed by 5 bases and J by 5 bases, leaving 16 bases between them. The CDR3 loop reads CASSNRFRGDEQYF. CDR3 DNA: TGTGCCAGCAGTAATAGGTTTCGGGGTGACGAGCAGTACTTC.

The genes are TRBV28 and TRBJ1-4; no reliable D call. This CDR3 is built from 16 residues. The V end was cut by 5 bases, the J end by 0 bases, with 13 bases between. The V gene's germline CDR1 is MDHEN and CDR2 SYDVKM. The CDR3: CASSPPLHATNEKLFF. CDR3 nucleotides: TGTGCCAGCAGTCCCCCCTTACATGCAACTAATGAAAAACTGTTTTTT.

V usage is TRBV7-2 and J usage is TRBJ2-7; 14 bases align to TRBD2. Germline lookup yields CDR1 SGHTA and CDR2 FQGNSA. The CDR3 is 17 amino acids. V trimming: 6 bases; J trimming: 2 bases; junction bases outside the gene matches: 9. The CDR3 nucleotides read TGTGCCAGCAGTTACGGGACTAGCGGGAGTGGGGCCTACGAGCAGTACTTC. Translation: CASSYGTSGSGAYEQYF.